Listed below are T cell receptor beta chains from one sample, sequenced in a study of CD8+ T cells in alopecia areata. The table came from immunoSEQ multiplex PCR; TCRdb's copy has only in-frame clones and leaves some out. This sample carries roughly 60,000 clones, about 44% of them seen once, and the ten largest clones take about 51%. Sequencing input: NKG2D-low CD8+ T cells sorted from blood. All receptors derive from a human donor with alopecia areata. The CDR3 runs from the conserved cysteine through the conserved F or W. D genes are given only for firm matches. Rows give clone size only sometimes, using once, few, many, or a class for an expanded clone.

j_gene,v_gene,d_gene,abundance,CDR3nt,CDR3aa
TRBJ2-1,TRBV19,.,.,TGTGCCAGTAGTATAGTTGACAACAATGAGCAGTTCTTC,CASSIVDNNEQFF
TRBJ2-7,TRBV25-1,.,.,TGTGCCAGCAGTGAGGGAGAGCAGTACTTC,CASSEGEQYF
TRBJ2-3,TRBV5-6,.,.,TGTGCCAGCAGCCTTGCGGGCGATAATAGCCGTTCCCGGGGGCAGTATTTT,CASSLAGDNSRSRGQYF
TRBJ2-6,TRBV28,.,.,TGTGCCAGCACACGGGACTCTATAACCTCTGGGGCCAACGTCCTGACTTTC,CASTRDSITSGANVLTF
TRBJ2-5,TRBV29-1,TRBD1,once,TGCAGCGTTGACCCCAGGGACAGGGGGCTATCGGGGGGCGAGACCCAGTACTTC,CSVDPRDRGLSGGETQYF
TRBJ2-1,TRBV7-2,TRBD2,few,TGTGCCAGCAGGTCCGGGAGGCCCTATGAGCAGTTCTTC,CASRSGRPYEQFF
TRBJ2-5,TRBV7-9,.,.,TGTGCCAGCAGTTCCCTCGGACCGGTAGAGACCCAGTACTTC,CASSSLGPVETQYF
TRBJ2-1,TRBV5-1,.,.,TGCGCCAGCAGCTTGGAAGGCAGAAGCAATGAGCAGTTCTTC,CASSLEGRSNEQFF
TRBJ2-7,TRBV6-6,.,few,TGTGCCAGCGGGGGGTCTCACTACGAGCAGTACTTC,CASGGSHYEQYF
TRBJ1-1,TRBV29-1,TRBD1,.,TGCAGCGTTGTGGGACAGACAGAAGCTTTCTTT,CSVVGQTEAFF
TRBJ1-2,TRBV2,TRBD1,.,TGTGCCAGCCCCGGGACAGCCGTCGATGGCTACACCTTC,CASPGTAVDGYTF
TRBJ2-3,TRBV4-3,TRBD2,.,TGCGCCAGCAGCCCGTGGACTAGCGGTACGCAGTATTTT,CASSPWTSGTQYF